This T cell receptor beta chain originates from a study of blood T cell repertoires in COVID-19. Overall study: Sites across the United States, Italy and Spain contributed samples from acute and convalescent COVID-19. From T cells, B-cell-depleted T cells, or PBMCs came the material, which was cDNA or gDNA.

The CDR3 runs to 12 residues. The germline CDR1 and CDR2 sequences are SGHRS and YFSETQ. Trimming took 5 bases from V and 2 from J, leaving 7 bases between them. Authors' data handling: It was from reference gene primer amplification that nucleated cell counts were estimated. Here immunoSEQ multiplex PCR was the method, and the copy in TCRdb shows in-frame clones only, minus some. Clone size and the V and J calls come from that table; the DNA yielded D and trimming. Counted here are about 130,000 clones, over 75% occurring once; the ten biggest clones make up 10% to 15%. This clone appeared once. The chain couples TRBV5-1 to TRBJ2-5; D call uncertain. The specimen sequenced was peripheral blood. The clonotype originates from a man aged 55 to 70 with acute or convalescent COVID-19. The CDR3 DNA sequence: TGCGCCAGCAGGAGGCAGCAAGAGACCCAGTACTTC. Translation: CASRRQQETQYF.